This T cell receptor (beta chain) was retrieved from a study of T cell changes during pregnancy in multiple sclerosis (dated by TCRdb to 2018 to 2020). Broadly, across the study: The study looked at changes in the T cell repertoire across pregnancy in women with multiple sclerosis.

In regard to this clone: It has no known antigen specificity. The record has no base qualities; no much larger clone is one base away.

The CDR1 and CDR2 encoded by the germline V gene are MRHNA and SNTAGT. Reading from cysteine to phenylalanine, the CDR3 counts 14 amino acids. Of the read, only the CDR3 DNA is kept; its 42 bases are in frame from base 1. Trimming at the junction amounts to 2 bases on V and 4 bases on J, and the germline ends lie 9 bases apart. The receptor library was made with the immunoSEQ multiplex PCR assay. TCRdb's version of the immuneACCESS table is confined to in-frame rearrangements and falls short of the full clone set. An unresolved V gene accounts for under half of the shortfall where checked; the remainder is of unknown origin. The sample yields more than 85,000 clones; roughly 93% were counted once. About 1% of the sample is taken by the ten largest.

Sequenced here: peripheral blood, sampled before pregnancy. The receptor was isolated from a female donor with multiple sclerosis, enrolled in a pregnancy study. The chain is made from TRBV6-4 and TRBJ1-5, with a weak D call of TRBD1 (6 bases match). The DNA sequence is as follows: TGTGCCAGCAGTGACCAGGACAGAAATCAGCCCCAGCATTTT. This encodes CASSDQDRNQPQHF.